Below, 2 T cell receptor beta chains from the same sample are listed, as sequenced in a study of blood T cell repertoires in COVID-19. TCRdb's table, derived via immunoSEQ multiplex PCR, lists solely in-frame clones and lacks some. The sample gives roughly 180,000 clones, roughly 85% of which show up once; about 10% is in the top ten. The sequencing input was peripheral blood. The receptors here all came from a woman of 80 years or more with active or convalescent COVID-19.

The V call is TRBV7-8, the J call TRBJ2-1, with D perhaps TRBD1 (6 bases). The CDR3 runs to 12 residues. V was trimmed by 5 bases and J by 10 bases, leaving 12 bases between them. Germline V gene lookup returns CDR1 SGHVS and CDR2 FQNEAQ. The CDR3 is CASSDRKREQFF. The CDR3 DNA is TGTGCCAGCAGCGACAGGAAACGCGAGCAGTTCTTC.

This clone was recorded a few times. The chain uses TRBV6-1 and TRBJ2-5; D might be TRBD1 (6 bases). The CDR3 is 15 residues long. Trimming removed 0 bases at V and 7 bases at J, with 15 bases between. CDR1 is MNHNS and CDR2 is SASEGT in the germline V gene. CDR3 coding DNA: TGTGCCAGCAGTGAAGCGGCAGGGGTAGGTGCGACCCAGTACTTC. It specifies CASSEAAGVGATQYF.